Below, 26 T cell receptor beta chains from the same sample are listed, as sequenced in a study of identical twins. MiXCR, run by TCRdb on the 5' RACE reads, gives a single entry per CDR3 protein. In the table there are about 1.7 million distinct CDR3 sequences, roughly 35% of which are singletons. Sequenced material: cord blood. The receptor set was obtained from a newborn girl in good health.

V and J are TRBV20-1 and TRBJ1-1; tentatively, D is TRBD1 (5 bases). Germline V gene lookup returns CDR1 DFQATT and CDR2 SNEGSKA (reference sequence). The length of the CDR3 is 11 residues. DNA for the CDR3: TGCGGGGCTTACATGAACACTGAAGCTTTCTTT. Encoded protein: CGAYMNTEAFF.

The V gene is TRBV29-1, the J gene TRBJ2-6, with a possible D match to TRBD2 (5 bases). The germline V gene encodes CDR1 SQVTM and CDR2 ANQGSEA. Trimming stripped 0 bases from V and 3 bases from J, with 9 bases between. This CDR3 comprises 15 residues. DNA of the CDR3: TGCAGCGTTGAAGATAGGGAGAGTGGGGCCAACGTCCTGACTTTC. It translates to CSVEDRESGANVLTF.

The J gene is TRBJ1-2, the V gene TRBV6-1, with D perhaps matching TRBD1 (6 bases). Germline values: CDR1 MNHNS, CDR2 SASEGT. The CDR3 extends over 15 amino acids. V was trimmed by 2 bases and J by 0 bases, leaving 10 bases between them. CDR3 nucleotides: TGTGCCAGCAGTGAACATCGGACAGCTAACTATGGCTACACCTTC. It is translated as CASSEHRTANYGYTF.

CDR3 nucleotides: TGTGCCAGCAGCAAAAATCACAGGGGTTTACTAGCTGCTAGCACAGATACGCAGTATTTT. Translating it yields CASSKNHRGLLAASTDTQYF. This sequence joins TRBV7-2 and TRBJ2-3, with D possibly TRBD1 on 7 matching bases. The CDR3 runs 20 residues. Germline assignment: CDR1 SGHTA and CDR2 FQGNSA. Trimming cost V 5 bases and J 0 bases, with 27 bases left between them.

This clonotype has only a few counts. This chain joins TRBV20-1 and TRBJ1-4; perhaps TRBD1 as D (6 bases). V lost 6 bases and J 0 bases, leaving 11 bases between the germline ends. In germline, CDR1 is DFQATT, CDR2 SNEGSKA (reference sequence). This CDR3 comprises 14 residues. The CDR3 DNA sequence: TGCAGTGCCTCGACAGGACCAACTAATGAAAAACTGTTTTTT. This gives the protein CSASTGPTNEKLFF.

The sample holds a few counts of this clonotype. The CDR3 protein is CSVVGDRGNEAGYTF. CDR3 nucleotides: TGCAGCGTTGTGGGGGACAGGGGCAATGAGGCTGGCTACACCTTC. The V and J genes are TRBV29-1 and TRBJ1-2, with TRBD1 matching over 10 bases. The germline gives CDR1 SQVTM, CDR2 ANQGSEA. The CDR3 spans 15 residues. Trimming at V came to 4 bases and at J to 7 bases, leaving 12 bases not matched to a gene.

The rearrangement links TRBV7-8 to TRBJ2-7; 7 bases are a match to TRBD1. This CDR3 contains 15 residues. V trimming: 5 bases; J trimming: 2 bases; junction bases outside the gene matches: 9. CDR1 is SGHVS, CDR2 FQNEAQ, per germline. As DNA, the CDR3 is TGTGCCAGCAGCCCAACCGGGACAGCCACCTACGAGCAGTACTTC. Its protein is CASSPTGTATYEQYF.

As for this clonotype: It is likely a read error, because the conserved phenylalanine at the end of the CDR3 is missing. This rearrangement joins TRBV5-1 to TRBJ2-7, with 8 positions matching TRBD1. Germline V CDR1 and CDR2: SGHRS, YFSETQ. The CDR3 has 14 residues. The V segment lost 0 bases and the J segment 3 bases; nucleotides outside the gene matches: 2. Here the CDR3 reads CASSLARGRYEQYY. CDR3 nucleotides: TGCGCCAGCAGCTTGGCCAGGGGGCGCTACGAGCAGTACTAC.

As DNA, the CDR3 is TGCGCCAGCAGCGTCCTACAGGGGGAAAACACTGAAGCTTTCTTT. As protein: CASSVLQGENTEAFF. This chain connects TRBV5-1 to TRBJ1-1, with TRBD1 matching over 8 bases. V shed 4 bases, J shed 2 bases, and the junction held 7 bases outside the gene matches. Germline V CDR1 and CDR2: SGHRS, YFSETQ. The CDR3 covers 15 residues.

The rearrangement links TRBV7-9 to TRBJ2-3, with TRBD1 matching over 8 bases. Losses at the gene ends were 7 bases for V and 2 bases for J; bases not matched to a gene: 8. Germline-derived CDR1 and CDR2 are SEHNR and FQNEAQ (reference sequence). The CDR3 covers 15 residues. CDR3 nucleotide sequence: TGTGCCAGCACCTGGACAGGGTCCTTCACAGATACGCAGTATTTT. Its protein is CASTWTGSFTDTQYF.

This clonotype appeared a few times. J is TRBJ2-7 and V is TRBV29-1; D may match TRBD1 or TRBD2 (5 bases each). CDR3 size: 15 residues. CDR1 is SQVTM, CDR2 ANQGSEA, per germline. Trimming stripped 4 bases from V and 7 bases from J, with 23 bases between. The CDR3 is CSVGSGPDLGGEQYF. As DNA, the CDR3 is TGCAGCGTTGGCTCAGGCCCCGACCTTGGGGGTGAGCAGTACTTC.

DNA for the CDR3: TGTGCCAGCAGCTTGAGGGGGATAGACTCACCCCTCCACTTT. Its translation: CASSLRGIDSPLHF. The V and J genes are TRBV11-3 and TRBJ1-6; perhaps TRBD1 as D (6 bases). The length of the CDR3 is 14 residues. Germline values: CDR1 SGHNT, CDR2 YENEEA. The V end lost 3 bases, the J end lost 10 bases, and 13 bases lay between the germline ends.

This clonotype was recorded many times. This chain joins TRBV6-8 and TRBJ1-2, with D possibly being TRBD1 (5 bases). The CDR3 length is 15 residues. Deletions cut 4 bases from V and 4 bases from J, with 16 bases between. The germline V gene encodes CDR1 MNHGY and CDR2 SAAAGT. CDR3: CASSSTGIPSYGYTF. CDR3 in DNA: TGTGCCAGCAGTTCCACAGGAATTCCTTCCTATGGCTACACCTTC.

This clonotype was seen only a few times. The rearrangement uses TRBV7-9 and TRBJ1-1; unclear D gene. CDR1 is SEHNR, CDR2 FQNEAQ, per germline (reference sequence). V lost 10 bases, J lost 4 bases, and 13 bases lay in between. The CDR3 is made up of 12 amino acids. CDR3 nucleotides: TGTGCCATACTTGGGCGGGTCACTGAAGCTTTCTTT. This codes for CAILGRVTEAFF.

The V and J genes are TRBV20-1 and TRBJ2-1; D might be TRBD1 or TRBD2, each matching 6 bases. Germline V lookup: CDR1 DFQATT, CDR2 SNEGSKA (reference sequence). This CDR3 spans 14 amino acids. The V end lost 2 bases, the J end lost 3 bases, and 11 bases lay between the germline ends. Written as DNA, the CDR3 is TGCAGTGCTAGACAGGGGCGGGGCTACAATGAGCAGTTCTTC. It is translated as CSARQGRGYNEQFF.

This clonotype was observed a few times. The chain is built from TRBV20-1 and TRBJ1-5; a possible D gene is TRBD1 (5 bases). Trimming shortened V by 3 bases and J by 0 bases, and 18 bases separated the two germline ends. This CDR3 has 17 amino acids. Germline CDR1 is DFQATT and CDR2 is SNEGSKA (reference sequence). The CDR3 DNA is TGCAGTGCTAGTTTTAGGGACGGACCTTATAGCAATCAGCCCCAGCATTTT. It translates to CSASFRDGPYSNQPQHF.

This clonotype turned up a few times. V usage is TRBV4-1 and J usage is TRBJ1-5, with D perhaps TRBD1 (5 bases). The V end lost 0 bases, the J end lost 0 bases, and 18 bases lay between the germline ends. CDR1 is MGHRA and CDR2 is YSYEKL in the germline V gene. There are 19 residues in the CDR3. CDR3 protein: CASSQDPSGDVYSNQPQHF. Written as DNA, the CDR3 is TGCGCCAGCAGCCAAGACCCGTCGGGGGATGTTTATAGCAATCAGCCCCAGCATTTT.

The chain couples TRBV20-1 to TRBJ2-7; D is possibly TRBD2 (6 bases). With 0 bases removed from V and 4 bases from J, the gap between germline ends came to 13 bases. The CDR3 covers 14 residues. Germline CDR1 and CDR2: DFQATT and SNEGSKA (reference sequence). For the CDR3, the DNA is TGCAGTGCTAGAGATCGGAGGGAGAGGTACGAGCAGTACTTC. It is translated as CSARDRRERYEQYF.

V gene TRBV11-2 combines with J gene TRBJ1-1; 9 positions agree with TRBD1. The CDR3 length is 15 residues. Germline V CDR1 and CDR2: SGHAT, FQNNGV. After removal of 5 bases from V and 1 base from J, the junction contained 5 bases not matched to a gene. The CDR3 sequence is CASSLGQGSNTEAFF. The CDR3 DNA reads as TGTGCCAGCAGCCTTGGACAGGGGTCGAACACTGAAGCTTTCTTT. The entire variable domain, with the rest obtained from reference TRBV11-2 and TRBJ1-1, is as follows: EAGVAQSPRYKIIEKRQSVAFWCNPISGHATLYWYQQILGQGPKLLIQFQNNGVVDDSQLPKDRFSAERLKGVDSTLKIQPAKLEDSAVYLCASSLGQGSNTEAFFGQGTRLTVV.

The rearrangement uses TRBV12-3 or TRBV12-4 and TRBJ2-7; 7 positions agree with TRBD1. V shed 5 bases, J shed 2 bases, and the junction held 6 bases outside the gene matches. The CDR3 covers 14 residues. CDR3 region: CASSRRQGPYEQYF. As DNA, the CDR3 is TGTGCCAGCAGTCGTCGACAGGGCCCCTACGAGCAGTACTTC.

The genes are TRBV24-1 and TRBJ2-7; D gene uncertain. This CDR3 has 12 residues. Trimming took 0 bases from V and 7 from J, leaving 6 bases between them. Germline lookup yields CDR1 KGHDR and CDR2 SFDVKD. CDR3: CATSDLRWEQYF. Here the CDR3 DNA reads TGTGCCACCAGTGATTTGCGGTGGGAGCAGTACTTC.

This clonotype has only a few counts. The CDR3 region is CASSDRWGKDEQYF. As DNA, the CDR3 is TGTGCCAGCAGTGATAGGTGGGGAAAAGACGAGCAGTACTTC. The gene calls are TRBV6-1 and TRBJ2-7; no clear D. The CDR3 consists of 14 residues. With 3 bases removed from V and 5 bases from J, the gap between germline ends came to 14 bases. Germline CDR1 and CDR2: MNHNS and SASEGT.

This clonotype has only a few counts. The chain has TRBV28 and TRBJ1-2; D is perhaps TRBD1 (5 bases). Germline CDR1 and CDR2: MDHEN and SYDVKM. With 6 bases removed from V and 4 bases from J, the gap between germline ends came to 12 bases. The CDR3 totals 13 residues. CDR3 coding DNA: TGTGCCAGCAGAGCGGGGGGGGGCTATGGCTACACCTTC. Translated: CASRAGGGYGYTF.

The CDR3 loop reads CSVEGGGTGRTLAYNEQYF. The CDR3 DNA follows: TGCAGCGTTGAAGGGGGGGGGACAGGGCGAACTCTGGCCTACAATGAGCAGTACTTC. The chain carries TRBV29-1 and TRBJ2-4, with TRBD1 matching 9 bases. Per germline, CDR1 SQVTM and CDR2 ANQGSEA. The V and J ends lost 1 base and 13 bases, in that order; junction bases with no gene match: 26. The CDR3 sequence is 19 residues long.

The V gene is TRBV20-1, the J gene TRBJ2-7; 10 bases align to TRBD1. The junction had 16 bases not matched to a gene; V was cut back by 3 bases and J by 2 bases. This CDR3 has 18 amino acids. CDR1 and CDR2 from the germline V gene are DFQATT and SNEGSKA (reference sequence). In DNA form, the CDR3 reads TGCAGTGCTAGTGGGACAGGGGTCGTGAGACTAGCGACCTACGAGCAGTACTTC. This sequence encodes CSASGTGVVRLATYEQYF.

Only a few counts were recorded for this clonotype. The gene calls are TRBV27 and TRBJ2-1; no firm D call. The CDR3 length is 13 residues. Germline lookup yields CDR1 MNHEY and CDR2 SMNVEV (reference sequence). V was clipped by 3 bases and J by 6 bases, with 9 bases between them. The CDR3 DNA reads as TGTGCCAGCAGTTTGGCCTGGTCCAATGAGCAGTTCTTC. This encodes CASSLAWSNEQFF.